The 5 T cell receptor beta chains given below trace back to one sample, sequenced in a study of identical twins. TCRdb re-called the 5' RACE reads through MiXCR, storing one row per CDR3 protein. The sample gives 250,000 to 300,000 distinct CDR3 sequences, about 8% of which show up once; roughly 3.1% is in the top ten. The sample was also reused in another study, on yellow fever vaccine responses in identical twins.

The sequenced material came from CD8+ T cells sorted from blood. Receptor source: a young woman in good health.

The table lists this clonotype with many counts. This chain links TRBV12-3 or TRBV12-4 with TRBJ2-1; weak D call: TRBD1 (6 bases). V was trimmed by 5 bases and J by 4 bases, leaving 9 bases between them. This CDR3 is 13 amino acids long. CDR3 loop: CASSRQEYNEQFF. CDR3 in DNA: TGTGCCAGCAGTCGACAGGAATACAATGAGCAGTTCTTC.

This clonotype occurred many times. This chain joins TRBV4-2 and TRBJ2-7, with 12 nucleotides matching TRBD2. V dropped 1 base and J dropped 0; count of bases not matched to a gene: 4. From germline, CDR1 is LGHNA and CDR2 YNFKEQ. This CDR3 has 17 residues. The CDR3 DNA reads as TGTGCCAGCAGCCAAGGGCAGACTAGCGGGAGCTCCTACGAGCAGTACTTC. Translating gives CASSQGQTSGSSYEQYF.

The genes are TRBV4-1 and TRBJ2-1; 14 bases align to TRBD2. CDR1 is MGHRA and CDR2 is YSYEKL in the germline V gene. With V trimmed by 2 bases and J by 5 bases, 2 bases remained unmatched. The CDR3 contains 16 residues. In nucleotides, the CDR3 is TGCGCCAGCAGCCAAACGACTAGCGGGAGGGACAATGAGCAGTTCTTC. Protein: CASSQTTSGRDNEQFF.

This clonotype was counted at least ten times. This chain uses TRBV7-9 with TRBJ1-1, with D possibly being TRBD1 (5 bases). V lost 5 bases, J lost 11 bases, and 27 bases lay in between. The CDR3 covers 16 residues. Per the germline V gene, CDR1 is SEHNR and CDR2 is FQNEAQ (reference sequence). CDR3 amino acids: CASSLGWGNGWDEAFF. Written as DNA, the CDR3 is TGTGCCAGCAGCCTAGGGTGGGGGAACGGATGGGATGAGGCTTTCTTT.

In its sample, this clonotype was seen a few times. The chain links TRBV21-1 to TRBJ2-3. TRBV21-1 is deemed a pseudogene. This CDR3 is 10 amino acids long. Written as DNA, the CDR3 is TGTGCCAGCAGCAAAGTAGAACAGTATTTT. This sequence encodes CASSKVEQYF.